This TCR beta chain was retrieved from a study of blood T cell repertoires in COVID-19. The wider study: Italy, Spain and the United States were the sources of the convalescent and acute COVID-19 samples. T cells, B-cell-depleted T cells, or PBMCs supplied cDNA or gDNA.

The cohort comprised adults aged roughly 18 to 90 years residing in 20 to 30 US areas. Germline V CDR1 and CDR2: LNHDA, SQIVND (reference sequence). Trimming pared 2 bases from V and 3 bases from J, leaving 7 bases between. This CDR3 comprises 13 residues. Under the authors' procedure: Nucleated cell counts were estimated from reference gene primer amplification. Using immunoSEQ multiplex PCR, the repertoire was profiled, and TCRdb retains in-frame clones only, with some absent. Clonal size and the V and J genes are those of that table, whereas D and trimming came from the DNA. The sample holds about 250,000 clones, around nine tenths seen once.

The TCR originated in a woman between 45 and 60 years old who had recovered from COVID-19. Sequencing was carried out using PBMCs or T cells enriched from blood (not recorded which). The chain links TRBV19 to TRBJ1-1, with no clear D. CDR3: CASSIIQYTEAFF. CDR3 nucleotide sequence: TGTGCCAGTAGTATAATACAGTACACTGAAGCTTTCTTT.